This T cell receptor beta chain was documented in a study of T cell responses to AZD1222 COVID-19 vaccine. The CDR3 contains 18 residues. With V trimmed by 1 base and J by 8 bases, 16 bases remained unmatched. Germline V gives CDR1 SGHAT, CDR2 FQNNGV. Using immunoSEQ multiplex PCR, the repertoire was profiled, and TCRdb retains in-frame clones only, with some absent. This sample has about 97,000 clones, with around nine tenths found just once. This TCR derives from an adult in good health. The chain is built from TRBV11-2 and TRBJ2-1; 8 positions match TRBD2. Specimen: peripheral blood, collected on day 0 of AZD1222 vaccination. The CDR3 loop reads CASSLVGPTWSGGDEQFF. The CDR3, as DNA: TGTGCCAGCAGCTTAGTCGGCCCAACGTGGTCCGGGGGGGATGAGCAGTTCTTC.